This T cell receptor (beta chain) was captured by sequencing in a study of blood T cells in healthy people across ages. Per the germline V gene, CDR1 is DFQATT and CDR2 is SNEGSKA (reference sequence). Trimming took 3 bases from V and 6 from J; bases not matched to a gene: 11. This CDR3 comprises 15 residues. Then a second PCR, running roughly 7 to 12 cycles, was carried out with a sample-barcoded 5' primer and a J-beta primer mix. Via MiXCR, TCRdb re-called the 5' RACE reads, giving one row per CDR3 protein. The data contain approximately 1,700,000 distinct CDR3 sequences, approximately 39% of them seen just once; the ten biggest clones take up 23%.

The genes are TRBV20-1 and TRBJ2-1, with 7 bases that match TRBD2. Sequenced input: blood. The clonotype comes from a human donor in good health. CDR3 sequence reads: CSARDLVGGSNEQFF. CDR3 bases: TGCAGTGCTAGGGATCTAGTGGGGGGGTCCAATGAGCAGTTCTTC.